Below are 5 T cell receptor beta chains sequenced from a single sample in a study of shared clonotypes between healthy human individuals (dated by TCRdb to 2019 to 2021). The protocol used for the library was the immunoSEQ multiplex PCR assay. The table was pulled from immuneACCESS by TCRdb, which kept in-frame rearrangements only. Such tables lose some clones; where checked, under half of the loss comes from unresolved V genes, and the rest has no known cause. For this sample there are about 1.4 million clones; over 95% appear just once. The top ten hold approximately 1.1% of the sample. Sequencing was carried out using naive CD4+ T cells sorted from blood. What this sample's cell subset or site label stands for: CD45RA+ positively selected. Receptors originate from a man younger than 45 in good health.

The rearrangement links TRBV11-2 to TRBJ2-7; 9 bases are a match to TRBD2. Germline CDR1 and CDR2: SGHAT and FQNNGV. Trimming took 5 bases from V and 7 from J; bases not matched to a gene: 15. The CDR3 length is 16 residues. Written as DNA, the CDR3 is TGTGCCAGCAGCCGAACTGTAGCGGGAGCGTTGAGGGAGCAGTACTTC. Its translation is CASSRTVAGALREQYF.

The DNA for the CDR3 is TGTGCCAGCACGAAAGAGGGACTAGCGGGGACTTACACCGGGGAGCTGTTTTTT. Translating it yields CASTKEGLAGTYTGELFF. V is TRBV9 and J is TRBJ2-2, with 13 bases lining up with TRBD2. Trimming removed 6 bases from V and 3 bases from J; junction bases left unmatched: 11. This CDR3 is 18 amino acids long. The germline V gene encodes CDR1 SGDLS and CDR2 YYNGEE.

The chain carries TRBV18 and TRBJ1-5; D unresolved. V was shortened by 4 bases and J by 6 bases, with 7 bases between the two germline ends. The V gene's germline CDR1 is KGHSH and CDR2 LQKENI. This CDR3 region has 12 residues. CDR3 sequence: CASSQTGQPQHF. DNA for the CDR3: TGTGCCAGCTCACAGACGGGTCAGCCCCAGCATTTT. Full variable domain (remainder filled in from reference TRBV18 and TRBJ1-5): NAGVMQNPRHLVRRRGQEARLRCSPMKGHSHVYWYRQLPEEGLKFMVYLQKENIIDESGMPKERFSAEFPKEGPSILRIQQVVRGDSAAYFCASSQTGQPQHFGDGTRLSIL.

The genes are TRBV28 and TRBJ2-7, with 8 bases identical to TRBD2. Germline V gene sequence: CDR1 MDHEN, CDR2 SYDVKM. CDR3 length equals 16 residues. Unmatched junction bases numbered 9, after V lost 3 bases and J lost 2 bases. The CDR3 spells CASSLWAGGFPYEQYF. In DNA form, the CDR3 reads TGTGCCAGCAGTTTGTGGGCGGGGGGATTTCCCTACGAGCAGTACTTC.

The chain carries TRBV2 and TRBJ1-2, with 8 nucleotides matching TRBD1. Germline trimming cut 6 bases from V and 4 bases from J; bases unmatched to any gene: 16. Germline V gene data show CDR1 as SNHLY and CDR2 as FYNNEI. CDR3 length: 17 amino acids. The CDR3 DNA reads as TGTGCCAGCAGCCGCAGACCCGAAGACAGGGGTCGCTATGGCTACACCTTC. As protein: CASSRRPEDRGRYGYTF. Combining the CDR3 with reference TRBV2 and TRBJ1-2 gives the whole variable domain EPEVTQTPSHQVTQMGQEVILRCVPISNHLYFYWYRQILGQKVEFLVSFYNNEISEKSEIFDDQFSVERPDGSNFTLKIRSTKLEDSAMYFCASSRRPEDRGRYGYTFGSGTRLTVV.